A single sample gave rise to the 14 T cell receptor beta chains below, sequenced in a study of T cells in localized non-small cell lung cancer. Method: immunoSEQ multiplex PCR; TCRdb's copy keeps in-frame clones and lacks some. Among 86,000 or so clones listed, roughly 81% were seen once. Sequenced here: peripheral blood, sampled before any cancer treatment. These receptors were collected from a man between 40 and 70 years old with stage I lung adenocarcinoma.

The chain carries TRBV6-1 and TRBJ1-5, with TRBD1 as a possible D gene (5 bases). The germline V and J ends were trimmed by 2 bases and 6 bases, with 11 bases remaining between them. The germline CDR1 and CDR2 sequences are MNHNS and SASEGT. The CDR3 consists of 14 residues. CDR3: CASSERRESQPQHF. The CDR3 DNA reads TGTGCCAGCAGTGAACGCAGGGAAAGTCAGCCCCAGCATTTT.

The chain uses TRBV30 and TRBJ1-4; D not resolved. Per germline, CDR1 GTSNPN and CDR2 SVGIG (reference sequence). CDR3 size: 16 residues. V lost 3 bases and J 0 bases, leaving 14 bases between the germline ends. The CDR3 protein is CAWSGPPVSTNEKLFF. The DNA of the CDR3 is TGTGCCTGGAGCGGACCGCCGGTATCAACTAATGAAAAACTGTTTTTT.

Note on this clone: Other DNA sequences from this sample encode an identical CDR3 as well. The gene calls are TRBV7-2 and TRBJ2-5; 8 bases fit TRBD1. The germline gives CDR1 SGHTA, CDR2 FQGNSA. The length of the CDR3 is 14 residues. V dropped 1 base and J dropped 2; count of bases not matched to a gene: 0. CDR3 sequence reads: CASSLDRGQETQYF. CDR3 coding DNA: TGTGCCAGCAGCTTAGACAGGGGGCAAGAGACCCAGTACTTC.

The V gene is TRBV30, the J gene TRBJ1-5; D unresolved. The CDR3 loop spans 14 amino acids. CDR1 and CDR2 (germline): GTSNPN, SVGIG (reference sequence). V gave up 5 bases and J gave up 5 bases, with 16 bases separating them. The DNA of the CDR3 is TGTGCCTGGGGTCCTGGGTATGGAGATCAGCCCCAGCATTTT. Translation: CAWGPGYGDQPQHF. The variable domain in full, with the rest retrieved from reference TRBV30 and TRBJ1-5, is SQTIHQWPATLVQPVGSPLSLECTVEGTSNPNLYWYRQAAGRGLQLLFYSVGIGQISSEVPQNLSASRPQDRQFILSSKKLLLSDSGFYLCAWGPGYGDQPQHFGDGTRLSIL.

V gene TRBV30 combines with J gene TRBJ2-1, with 9 bases fitting TRBD1. Unmatched junction bases numbered 7, after V lost 4 bases and J lost 6 bases. Germline V gene data show CDR1 as GTSNPN and CDR2 as SVGIG (reference sequence). This CDR3 spans 14 amino acids. In nucleotides, the CDR3 is TGTGCCTGGAACCGGGACAGGGCGGCCAATGAGCAGTTCTTC. Protein sequence: CAWNRDRAANEQFF.

The genes are TRBV27 and TRBJ2-1; the D gene is possibly TRBD1 (6 bases). V was clipped by 4 bases and J by 7 bases, with 23 bases between them. This CDR3 contains 17 residues. CDR1 MNHEY and CDR2 SMNVEV come from the germline V gene (reference sequence). CDR3 DNA: TGTGCCAGCAGTTGGGCTAGACAGGAACGCCCGTCGAATGAGCAGTTCTTC. Residues: CASSWARQERPSNEQFF.

The chain employs TRBV5-5 and TRBJ2-5; D uncertain. Trimming left V 4 bases short and J 5 bases short, with 21 bases between. The CDR3 runs to 16 residues. CDR1 SGHKS and CDR2 YYEKEE come from the germline V gene (reference sequence). CDR3 residues: CASSHSLLGGQETQYF. The DNA for the CDR3 is TGTGCCAGCAGCCACAGCCTTCTTGGCGGCCAGGAGACCCAGTACTTC.

This rearrangement joins TRBV6-1 to TRBJ1-2, with 8 bases fitting TRBD1. Germline trimming cut 5 bases from V and 8 bases from J; bases unmatched to any gene: 4. CDR1 and CDR2 from the germline V gene are MNHNS and SASEGT. This CDR3 region has 12 residues. The CDR3 region has the DNA TGTGCCAGCAGTCGGACAGGGTACGGCTACACCTTC. It encodes CASSRTGYGYTF.

The CDR3 region is CASSAVIYEQFF. CDR3 DNA: TGTGCCAGCAGTGCAGTGATATATGAGCAGTTCTTC. J is TRBJ2-1 and V is TRBV25-1; D remains ambiguous. The CDR3 is 12 amino acids. Germline CDR1 reads MGHDK; CDR2 reads SYGVNS. Trimming shortened V by 4 bases and J by 8 bases, and 9 bases separated the two germline ends.

The J gene is TRBJ2-2, the V gene TRBV5-1, with TRBD1 matching 8 bases. Germline V gene lookup returns CDR1 SGHRS and CDR2 YFSETQ. This CDR3 spans 16 amino acids. The ends lost 4 bases at V and 0 bases at J; junction bases unmatched: 5. The CDR3 sequence: CASSPGQGANTGELFF. The CDR3 coding sequence is TGCGCCAGCAGCCCCGGACAGGGAGCGAACACCGGGGAGCTGTTTTTT.

This clone was seen a handful of times. The CDR3 DNA reads TGTGCCAGCAGGGGGCTTTTCTATGGCTACACCTTC. Its translation: CASRGLFYGYTF. V gene TRBV27 combines with J gene TRBJ1-2, with D possibly matching TRBD1 (5 bases). CDR3 length: 12 residues. Germline lookup yields CDR1 MNHEY and CDR2 SMNVEV (reference sequence). V lost 6 bases and J 4 bases, leaving 9 bases between the germline ends.

This chain joins TRBV15 and TRBJ1-2; perhaps TRBD1 as D (6 bases). Germline-derived CDR1 and CDR2 are LNHNV and YYDKDF (reference sequence). This CDR3 has 14 amino acids. V lost 0 bases, J lost 4 bases, and 9 bases lay in between. The DNA for the CDR3 is TGTGCCACCAGCAGAGATAGGACAGCCTATGGCTACACCTTC. Protein: CATSRDRTAYGYTF. Using reference TRBV15 and TRBJ1-2 for the parts outside the CDR3, the full variable domain is DAMVIQNPRYQVTQFGKPVTLSCSQTLNHNVMYWYQQKSSQAPKLLFHYYDKDFNNEADTPDNFQSRRPNTSFCFLDIRSPGLGDTAMYLCATSRDRTAYGYTFGSGTRLTVV.

This rearrangement joins TRBV9 to TRBJ2-2; D is undetermined. The CDR3 is 13 amino acids. CDR1 and CDR2 from the germline V gene are SGDLS and YYNGEE. V was cut by 3 bases and J by 4 bases, with 7 bases left in between. The CDR3 nucleotides read TGTGCCAGCAGCGCCTTAATCACCGGGGAGCTGTTTTTT. It yields the protein CASSALITGELFF.

This clone was counted only a few times. This chain joins TRBV27 and TRBJ2-5; D is undetermined. The germline gives CDR1 MNHEY, CDR2 SMNVEV (reference sequence). The germline V and J ends were trimmed by 2 bases and 4 bases, with 2 bases remaining between them. The CDR3 contains 11 residues. The CDR3 protein is CASSLGETQYF. As DNA, the CDR3 is TGTGCCAGCAGTTTAGGAGAGACCCAGTACTTC.